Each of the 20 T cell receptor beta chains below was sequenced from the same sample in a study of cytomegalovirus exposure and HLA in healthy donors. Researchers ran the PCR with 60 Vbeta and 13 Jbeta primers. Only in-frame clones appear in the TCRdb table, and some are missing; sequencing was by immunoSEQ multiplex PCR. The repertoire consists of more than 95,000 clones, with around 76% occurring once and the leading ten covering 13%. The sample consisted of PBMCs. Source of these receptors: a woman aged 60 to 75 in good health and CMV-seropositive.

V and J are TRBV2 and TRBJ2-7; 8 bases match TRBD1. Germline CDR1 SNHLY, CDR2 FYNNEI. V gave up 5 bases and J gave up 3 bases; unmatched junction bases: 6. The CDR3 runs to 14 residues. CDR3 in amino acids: CASSSQGAGYEQYF. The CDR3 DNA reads TGTGCCAGCAGTTCCCAGGGGGCGGGCTACGAGCAGTACTTC.

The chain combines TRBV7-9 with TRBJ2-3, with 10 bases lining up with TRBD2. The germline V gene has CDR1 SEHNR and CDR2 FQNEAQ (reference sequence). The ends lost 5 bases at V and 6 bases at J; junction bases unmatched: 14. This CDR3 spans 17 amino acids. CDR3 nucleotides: TGTGCCAGCAGCCTAGATCGGACTAGCGGTCCTTCGGATACGCAGTATTTT. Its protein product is CASSLDRTSGPSDTQYF.

CDR3 nucleotide sequence: TGTGCCAGCAGCCCGATAGACCCATGGGACACATACACCGGGGAGCTGTTTTTT. Translation: CASSPIDPWDTYTGELFF. The chain carries TRBV7-6 and TRBJ2-2; weak D call: TRBD1 (6 bases). This CDR3 contains 18 residues. Trimming removed 5 bases at V and 3 bases at J, with 22 bases between. The germline gives CDR1 SGHVS, CDR2 FNYEAQ.

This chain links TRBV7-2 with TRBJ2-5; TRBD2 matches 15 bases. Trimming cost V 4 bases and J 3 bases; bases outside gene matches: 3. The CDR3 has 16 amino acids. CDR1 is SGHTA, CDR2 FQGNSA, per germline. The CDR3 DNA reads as TGTGCCAGCAGCTCCGGACTAGCGGGGGGGAAAGAGACCCAGTACTTC. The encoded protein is CASSSGLAGGKETQYF.

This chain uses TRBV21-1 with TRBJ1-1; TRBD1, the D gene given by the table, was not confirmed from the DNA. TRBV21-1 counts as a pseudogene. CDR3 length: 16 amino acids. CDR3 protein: CASSSRGQGRDTEAFF. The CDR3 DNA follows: TGTGCCAGCAGCTCCCGAGGACAGGGGAGGGACACTGAAGCTTTCTTT.

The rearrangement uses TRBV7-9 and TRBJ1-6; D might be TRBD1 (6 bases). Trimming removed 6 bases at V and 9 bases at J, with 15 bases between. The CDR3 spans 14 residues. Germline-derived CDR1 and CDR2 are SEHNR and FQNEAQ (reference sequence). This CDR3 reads CASSTAGASSPLHF. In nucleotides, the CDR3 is TGTGCCAGCAGTACGGCAGGGGCAAGTTCACCCCTCCACTTT.

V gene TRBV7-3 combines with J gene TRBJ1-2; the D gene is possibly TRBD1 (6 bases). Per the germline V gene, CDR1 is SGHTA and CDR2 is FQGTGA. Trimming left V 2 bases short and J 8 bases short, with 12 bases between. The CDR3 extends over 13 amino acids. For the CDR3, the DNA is TGTGCCAGCAGCTTATCGGCAGGGGAAGGCTACACCTTC. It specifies CASSLSAGEGYTF.

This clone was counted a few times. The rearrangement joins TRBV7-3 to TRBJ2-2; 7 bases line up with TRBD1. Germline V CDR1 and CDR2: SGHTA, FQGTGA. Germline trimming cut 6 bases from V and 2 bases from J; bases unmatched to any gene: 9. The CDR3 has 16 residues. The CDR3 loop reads CASSKTGTVNTGELFF. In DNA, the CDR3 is TGTGCCAGCAGTAAGACCGGGACAGTCAACACCGGGGAGCTGTTTTTT.

The CDR3 spells CASSSGQGWYF. The CDR3 bases are TGCGCCAGCAGCTCGGGACAGGGCTGGTACTTC. V is TRBV5-1 and J is TRBJ2-7; 9 positions agree with TRBD1. Germline CDR1 SGHRS, CDR2 YFSETQ. The CDR3 has 11 amino acids. Trimming removed 3 bases from V and 12 bases from J; junction bases left unmatched: 4.

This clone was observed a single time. CDR3 sequence (DNA): TGCGCCAGCAGCCAAGAAGTTGGACTCCTAGCCAAAAACATTCAGTACTTC. Translated, it gives CASSQEVGLLAKNIQYF. This chain joins TRBV4-3 and TRBJ2-4, with a weak D call TRBD2 (5 bases). The germline V gene encodes CDR1 LGHNA and CDR2 YSLEER. The CDR3 consists of 17 residues. V was trimmed by 0 bases and J by 0 bases, leaving 12 bases between them.

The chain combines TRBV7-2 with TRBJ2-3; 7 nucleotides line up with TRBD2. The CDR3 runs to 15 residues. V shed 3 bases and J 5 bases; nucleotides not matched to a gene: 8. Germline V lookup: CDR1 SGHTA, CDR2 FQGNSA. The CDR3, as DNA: TGTGCCAGCAGCTTCCGGAACATAGCGGGAGATACGCAGTATTTT. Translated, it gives CASSFRNIAGDTQYF.

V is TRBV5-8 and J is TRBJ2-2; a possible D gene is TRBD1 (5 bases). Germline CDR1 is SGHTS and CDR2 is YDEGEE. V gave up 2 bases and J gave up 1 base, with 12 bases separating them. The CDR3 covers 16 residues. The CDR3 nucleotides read TGTGCCAGCAGCTTCGATCCGACAGTGAACACCGGGGAGCTGTTTTTT. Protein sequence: CASSFDPTVNTGELFF.

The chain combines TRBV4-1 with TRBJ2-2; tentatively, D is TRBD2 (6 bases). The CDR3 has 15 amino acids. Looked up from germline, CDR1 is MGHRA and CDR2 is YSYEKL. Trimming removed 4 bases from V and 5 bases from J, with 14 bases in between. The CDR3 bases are TGCGCCAGCAGCCGAGAACTAGCTCGGACCGGGGAGCTGTTTTTT. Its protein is CASSRELARTGELFF.

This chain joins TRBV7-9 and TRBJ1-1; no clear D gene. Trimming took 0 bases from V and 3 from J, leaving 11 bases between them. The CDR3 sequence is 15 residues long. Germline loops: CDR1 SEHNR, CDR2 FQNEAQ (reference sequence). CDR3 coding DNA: TGTGCCAGCAGCTTAGCGAGGGTGGGTGACACTGAAGCTTTCTTT. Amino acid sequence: CASSLARVGDTEAFF.

CDR3 in amino acids: CASSGRGLNTEAFF. DNA of the CDR3: TGTGCCAGCAGTGGACGGGGATTGAACACTGAAGCTTTCTTT. This chain joins TRBV6-5 and TRBJ1-1, with D unclear. This CDR3 comprises 14 residues. The germline gives CDR1 MNHEY, CDR2 SVGAGI. Trimming took 5 bases from V and 0 from J, leaving 10 bases between them.

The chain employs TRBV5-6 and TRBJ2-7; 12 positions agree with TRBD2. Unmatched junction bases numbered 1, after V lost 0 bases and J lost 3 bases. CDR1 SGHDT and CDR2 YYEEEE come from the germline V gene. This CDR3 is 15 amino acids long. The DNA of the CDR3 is TGTGCCAGCAGCTTGGAACTAGCGGGGGGCTACGAGCAGTACTTC. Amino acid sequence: CASSLELAGGYEQYF.

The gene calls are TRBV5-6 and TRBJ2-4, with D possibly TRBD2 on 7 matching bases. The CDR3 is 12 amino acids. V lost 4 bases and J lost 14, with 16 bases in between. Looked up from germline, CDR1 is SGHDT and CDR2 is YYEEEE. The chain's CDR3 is CASSGGGGLKYF. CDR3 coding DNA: TGTGCCAGCAGCGGAGGGGGGGGACTCAAGTACTTC.

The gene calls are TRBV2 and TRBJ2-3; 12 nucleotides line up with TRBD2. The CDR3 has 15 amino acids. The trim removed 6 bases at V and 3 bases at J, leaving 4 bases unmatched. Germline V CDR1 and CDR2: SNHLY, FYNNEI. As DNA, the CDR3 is TGTGCCAGCAGGTCCGGGACTAGCGGGACAGATACGCAGTATTTT. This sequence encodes CASRSGTSGTDTQYF.

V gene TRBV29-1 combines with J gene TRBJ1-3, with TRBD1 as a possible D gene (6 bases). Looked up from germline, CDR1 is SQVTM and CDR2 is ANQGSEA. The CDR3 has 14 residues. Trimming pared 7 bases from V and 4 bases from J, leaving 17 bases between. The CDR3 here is CSARGGVYGNTIYF. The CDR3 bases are TGCAGCGCCAGGGGCGGAGTTTACGGAAACACCATATATTTT.

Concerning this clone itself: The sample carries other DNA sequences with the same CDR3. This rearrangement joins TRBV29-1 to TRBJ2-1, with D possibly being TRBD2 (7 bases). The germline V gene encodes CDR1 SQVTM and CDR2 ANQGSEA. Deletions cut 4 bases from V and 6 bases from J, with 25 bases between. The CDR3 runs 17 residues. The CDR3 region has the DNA TGCAGCGTTGGGGCGGGGGCCGGCTTGGGGTTTCTCAATGAGCAGTTCTTC. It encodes CSVGAGAGLGFLNEQFF.